This entry lists 22 T cell receptor beta chains sequenced from one sample in a study of post-analysis software for immune sequencing data (dated by TCRdb to the mid-2010s). What the study reported, not specific to this receptor: Several TRBV segments, including TRBV5-6, TRBV5-1 and TRBV20-1, were significantly more frequent in patients than controls.

The library relied on PCR. The run used an Illumina HiSeq 2500. To reduce PCR and sequencing biases, unique molecular identifiers were incorporated into the TCR beta cDNA libraries. TCRdb reprocessed the public reads (quality trimming at Q25 with fastp, clone calling with MiXCR) and kept in-frame beta chains. Records with the same CDR3 protein are collapsed into one entry carrying the most frequent genes and DNA. The table for this sample lists some 690,000 distinct CDR3 sequences; just under 30% of them were counted only once. The leading ten clones occupy under 0.7% of the sample. Antigens for these TCRs are unknown. The sample consisted of blood. These receptor sequences come from a girl between 10 and 17 years old with multiple sclerosis.

This clonotype was seen only a few times. The chain recombines TRBV7-2 with TRBJ2-7, with D tentatively TRBD2 (6 bases). Trimming pared 5 bases from V and 4 bases from J, leaving 18 bases between. CDR1 SGHTA and CDR2 FQGNSA come from the germline V gene. The CDR3 length is 15 residues. This CDR3 reads CASSPQPGTAYEQYF. The DNA for the CDR3 is TGTGCCAGCAGCCCCCAACCCGGGACTGCATACGAGCAGTACTTC.

The sample holds a few counts of this clonotype. The gene calls are TRBV6-5 and TRBJ2-7; TRBD1 might be the D (5 bases). Trimming left V 5 bases short and J 6 bases short, with 11 bases between. This CDR3 has 12 residues. Germline V CDR1 and CDR2: MNHEY, SVGAGI. The CDR3 DNA is TGTGCCAGCAGTCCAGGGATTGGCGAGCAGTACTTC. Protein: CASSPGIGEQYF.

The rearrangement links TRBV7-8 to TRBJ2-3, with 10 nucleotides matching TRBD2. The CDR3 consists of 16 residues. The germline V gene has CDR1 SGHVS and CDR2 FQNEAQ. Trimming at V came to 5 bases and at J to 4 bases, leaving 9 bases not matched to a gene. Here the CDR3 DNA reads TGTGCCAGCAGCCCACTAGCGGGACGGTCTGCAGATACGCAGTATTTT. This encodes CASSPLAGRSADTQYF.

The chain has TRBV4-1 and TRBJ1-6; TRBD1 agrees at 8 bases. The CDR3 has 17 amino acids. Trimming took 4 bases from V and 6 from J; bases not matched to a gene: 11. CDR1 and CDR2 (germline): MGHRA, YSYEKL. CDR3 sequence reads: CASSRSSADRVNSPLHF. CDR3 coding DNA: TGCGCCAGCAGCCGGAGCTCGGCGGACAGGGTTAATTCACCCCTCCACTTT.

This clonotype was seen only a few times. The chain links TRBV11-2 to TRBJ2-4; D might be TRBD1 (8 bases). This CDR3 has 15 residues. From germline, CDR1 is SGHAT and CDR2 FQNNGV. V was shortened by 4 bases and J by 6 bases, with 16 bases between the two germline ends. CDR3 protein: CASSSPDREGNIQYF. The CDR3 DNA sequence: TGTGCCAGCAGCTCACCGGACAGGGAGGGAAACATTCAGTACTTC. The entire variable domain, with the rest obtained from reference TRBV11-2 and TRBJ2-4, is as follows: EAGVAQSPRYKIIEKRQSVAFWCNPISGHATLYWYQQILGQGPKLLIQFQNNGVVDDSQLPKDRFSAERLKGVDSTLKIQPAKLEDSAVYLCASSSPDREGNIQYFGAGTRLSVL.

The rearrangement uses TRBV7-9 and TRBJ2-1, with 7 bases identical to TRBD2. The CDR3 contains 15 residues. Germline V lookup: CDR1 SEHNR, CDR2 FQNEAQ (reference sequence). The V gene end was trimmed by 5 bases and the J gene end by 8 bases; junction bases not matched to a gene: 12. The CDR3 protein is CASSPPRRSGDEQFF. CDR3 nucleotide sequence: TGTGCCAGCAGCCCGCCCCGGCGAAGCGGGGATGAGCAGTTCTTC. Filled out from reference TRBV7-9 and TRBJ2-1, the complete variable domain reads DTGVSQNPRHKITKRGQNVTFRCDPISEHNRLYWYRQTLGQGPEFLTYFQNEAQLEKSRLLSDRFSAERPKGSFSTLEIQRTEQGDSAMYLCASSPPRRSGDEQFFGPGTRLTVL.

V is TRBV12-3 or TRBV12-4 and J is TRBJ1-1, with no clear D. Between the trimmed V and J ends, which lost 7 bases and 10 bases, there was a span of 19 bases. The CDR3 extends over 13 amino acids. Here the CDR3 DNA reads TGTGCCAGCACCGAAGGCAGTCACAGTGTAGCTTTCTTT. It yields the protein CASTEGSHSVAFF.

Comments on this clonotype: Being one base from a much bigger clone, this may be a read error. The chain is built from TRBV29-1 and TRBJ2-1; D uncertain. V gave up 0 bases and J gave up 13 bases, with 22 bases separating them. The CDR3 is made up of 15 amino acids. Germline V lookup: CDR1 SQVTM, CDR2 ANQGSEA. The CDR3 DNA sequence: TGCAGCGTTGAAGATTACGCCGTTCGAGAAGAGACCCAGTTCTTC. Translating gives CSVEDYAVREETQFF.

This clonotype has only one observation. The chain joins TRBV4-3 to TRBJ2-5; D is possibly TRBD2 (6 bases). The assigned J gene may be wrong: the sequence end matches TRBJ2-7 better. This CDR3 spans 13 amino acids. Germline loops: CDR1 LGHNA, CDR2 YSLEER. The CDR3 loop is CASSQAGDGEQYF. The CDR3 region has the DNA TGCGCCAGCAGCCAAGCGGGGGACGGCGAGCAGTACTTC.

This clonotype was observed a few times. V usage is TRBV11-1 and J usage is TRBJ2-1, with D uncertain. Germline assignment: CDR1 SGHAT and CDR2 FQDESV (reference sequence). The CDR3 is made up of 13 amino acids. Trimming left V 5 bases short and J 5 bases short, with 10 bases between. The CDR3: CASSPGPHNEQFF. The CDR3 DNA reads as TGTGCCAGCAGCCCCGGACCCCACAATGAGCAGTTCTTC.

V and J are TRBV29-1 and TRBJ1-1; tentative D call: TRBD1 (6 bases). Per germline, CDR1 SQVTM and CDR2 ANQGSEA. Trimming removed 7 bases from V and 7 bases from J, with 16 bases in between. This CDR3 region has 12 residues. The CDR3 region is CSASDRSREAFF. The DNA for the CDR3 is TGCAGCGCCAGCGACAGGTCGCGTGAAGCTTTCTTT.

This chain uses TRBV2 with TRBJ2-3, with 8 bases aligning to TRBD2. CDR1 is SNHLY and CDR2 is FYNNEI in the germline V gene. The CDR3 runs 15 residues. V shed 8 bases, J shed 4 bases, and the junction held 11 bases outside the gene matches. DNA for the CDR3: TGTGCCAGCCGTCGAACGGGAGGGTCGGCAGATACGCAGTATTTT. Amino acid sequence: CASRRTGGSADTQYF.

This clonotype was detected a few times. The chain is built from TRBV7-2 and TRBJ2-1, with TRBD1 matching 9 bases. The CDR3 is 16 residues long. J gave up 4 bases and V 1 base, and 5 bases lay outside the gene matches. Germline V gene lookup returns CDR1 SGHTA and CDR2 FQGNSA. The CDR3 here is CASSLVEGTGYNEQFF. CDR3 DNA sequence: TGTGCCAGCAGCTTAGTCGAGGGGACAGGGTACAATGAGCAGTTCTTC.

This clonotype was detected only a few times. The CDR3 DNA reads as TGTGCCAGCAGCTTAGCGGACCCCTGGGGACAGGGGGCCAATGAGCAGTTCTTC. Its translation is CASSLADPWGQGANEQFF. The rearrangement uses TRBV7-2 and TRBJ2-1; 12 bases fit TRBD1. This CDR3 has 18 residues. V trimming: 0 bases; J trimming: 6 bases; junction bases outside the gene matches: 9. CDR1 and CDR2 from the germline V gene are SGHTA and FQGNSA.

This clonotype was found many times. CDR3 loop: CSVEGEGHEQFF. In DNA form, the CDR3 reads TGCAGCGTTGAAGGAGAAGGGCATGAGCAGTTCTTC. This chain joins TRBV29-1 and TRBJ2-1; D is undetermined. V lost 1 base, J lost 8 bases, and 9 bases lay in between. Germline V gives CDR1 SQVTM, CDR2 ANQGSEA. The CDR3 has 12 amino acids.

The CDR3 is CASRTGCNEQFF. CDR3 in DNA: TGTGCCAGCAGGACAGGCTGTAATGAGCAGTTCTTC. The chain couples TRBV6-5 to TRBJ2-1; a weak D match, TRBD1 (6 bases). With 6 bases removed from V and 7 bases from J, the gap between germline ends came to 10 bases. The CDR3 length is 12 residues. Germline values: CDR1 MNHEY, CDR2 SVGAGI.

The rearrangement links TRBV6-1 to TRBJ1-6; D is perhaps TRBD1 (5 bases). This CDR3 is 17 amino acids long. Germline V lookup: CDR1 MNHNS, CDR2 SASEGT. With 5 bases removed from V and 0 bases from J, the gap between germline ends came to 14 bases. The CDR3 DNA reads TGTGCCAGCAGTCTCCCTCCAGGGAGCTCCTATAATTCACCCCTCCACTTT. It encodes CASSLPPGSSYNSPLHF.

The DNA of the CDR3 is TGTGCCAGCAGCTGGAGCGGTCTCACAGATACGCAGTATTTT. It translates to CASSWSGLTDTQYF. V usage is TRBV6-5 and J usage is TRBJ2-3, with TRBD2 as a possible D gene (5 bases). Germline V gene lookup returns CDR1 MNHEY and CDR2 SVGAGI. With 6 bases removed from V and 2 bases from J, the gap between germline ends came to 12 bases. This CDR3 region has 14 residues.

The V and J genes are TRBV7-2 and TRBJ1-2; no clear D gene. The CDR3 is made up of 13 amino acids. V lost 0 bases and J 6 bases, leaving 8 bases between the germline ends. Germline V gene lookup returns CDR1 SGHTA and CDR2 FQGNSA. In nucleotides, the CDR3 is TGTGCCAGCAGCTTAGCCCCGGGTGATGGCTACACCTTC. Translation gives CASSLAPGDGYTF.

The rearrangement links TRBV7-9 to TRBJ2-7; no clear D gene. Germline V gives CDR1 SEHNR, CDR2 FQNEAQ (reference sequence). Trimming removed 5 bases from V and 4 bases from J, with 24 bases in between. This CDR3 spans 17 amino acids. The chain's CDR3 is CASSPPLSGEHSYEQYF. CDR3 coding DNA: TGTGCCAGCAGCCCCCCCCTTTCCGGAGAGCACTCGTACGAGCAGTACTTC.

The chain joins TRBV3-1 to TRBJ2-7; D remains unclear. CDR1 and CDR2 from the germline V gene are LGHDT and YNNKEL (reference sequence). V gave up 1 base and J gave up 2 bases, with 12 bases separating them. CDR3 length: 15 amino acids. CDR3 sequence (DNA): TGTGCCAGCAGCCAAGTCCCGGGCAGCGCCTACGAGCAGTACTTC. Protein sequence: CASSQVPGSAYEQYF.

This clonotype turned up a few times. CDR3 loop: CASSPIRNQPQHF. CDR3 nucleotide sequence: TGTGCCAGCAGCCCAATTCGCAATCAGCCCCAGCATTTT. This rearrangement joins TRBV28 to TRBJ1-5, with D uncertain. CDR3 length: 13 amino acids. CDR1 and CDR2 from the germline V gene are MDHEN and SYDVKM. V dropped 6 bases and J dropped 2 bases, with 8 bases sitting between them.